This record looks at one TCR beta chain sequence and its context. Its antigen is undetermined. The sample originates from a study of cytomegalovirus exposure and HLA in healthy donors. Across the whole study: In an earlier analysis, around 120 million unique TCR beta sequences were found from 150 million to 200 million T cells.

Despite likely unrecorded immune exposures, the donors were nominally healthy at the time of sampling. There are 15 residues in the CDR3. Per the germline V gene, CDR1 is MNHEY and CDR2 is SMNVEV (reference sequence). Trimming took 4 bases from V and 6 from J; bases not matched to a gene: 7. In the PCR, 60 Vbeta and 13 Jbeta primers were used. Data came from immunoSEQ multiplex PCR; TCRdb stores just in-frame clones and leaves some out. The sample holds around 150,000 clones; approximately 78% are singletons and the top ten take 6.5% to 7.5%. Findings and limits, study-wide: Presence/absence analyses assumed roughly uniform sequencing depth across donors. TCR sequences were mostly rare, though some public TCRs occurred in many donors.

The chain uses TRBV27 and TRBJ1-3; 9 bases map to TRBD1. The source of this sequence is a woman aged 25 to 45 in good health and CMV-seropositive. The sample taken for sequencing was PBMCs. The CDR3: CASSYRGRLENTIYF. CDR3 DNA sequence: TGTGCCAGCAGTTACAGGGGGCGATTGGAAAACACCATATATTTT.